The 13 T cell receptor beta chains below come from one sample, sequenced in a study of T cells in Graves' hyperthyroidism and ophthalmopathy. Amplification yielded TCR beta CDR3 regions, with RNA transcripts as the source. First-round RT-PCR with HTBI primers amplified the TCR CDR3 region. TCRdb reanalysed the multiplex PCR reads using MiXCR and keeps one entry per CDR3 protein. The table has approximately 400,000 distinct CDR3 sequences, under 15% seen once. Sequencing was performed on blood. These receptors were taken from a woman between 25 and 40 years old with Graves' hyperthyroidism.

This chain connects TRBV28 to TRBJ1-2, with D unclear. The CDR3 covers 15 residues. Trimming left V 2 bases short and J 1 base short, with 11 bases between. From germline, CDR1 is MDHEN and CDR2 SYDVKM. The CDR3 spells CASSLGRAVNYGYTF. In DNA, the CDR3 is TGTGCCAGCAGTTTAGGGCGGGCGGTTAACTATGGCTACACCTTC.

This clonotype was observed many times. V is TRBV27 and J is TRBJ1-1, with 9 bases that match TRBD1. Losses at the gene ends were 5 bases for V and 9 bases for J; bases not matched to a gene: 4. CDR1 and CDR2 from the germline V gene are MNHEY and SMNVEV (reference sequence). CDR3 size: 12 residues. The CDR3: CASSVNRGQAFF. The CDR3 DNA reads TGTGCCAGCAGTGTCAACAGGGGGCAAGCTTTCTTT.

The chain employs TRBV6-2 or TRBV6-3 and TRBJ2-1; either TRBD1 or TRBD2 may fit D (5 bases each). Germline V gene data show CDR1 as MNHEY and CDR2 as SVGEGT. V dropped 7 bases and J dropped 5 bases, with 15 bases sitting between them. The CDR3 is 14 residues long. Here the CDR3 DNA reads TGTGCCAGCATTTTTCTCCGGGGCCACAATGAGCAGTTCTTC. Its protein is CASIFLRGHNEQFF.

This clonotype was picked up a small number of times. The rearrangement uses TRBV12-3 or TRBV12-4 and TRBJ1-6, with 9 nucleotides matching TRBD1. V was clipped by 6 bases and J by 14 bases; unmatched bases: 11. The CDR3 runs 14 residues. CDR3: CASSRDRDSSSLHF. Written as DNA, the CDR3 is TGTGCCAGCAGCCGGGACAGGGACTCTTCTTCCCTCCACTTT.

This clonotype was counted ten times or more. V and J are TRBV6-2 or TRBV6-3 and TRBJ2-5; TRBD1 aligns across 8 bases. Germline CDR1 and CDR2: MNHEY and SVGEGT. CDR3 length equals 12 residues. V dropped 5 bases and J dropped 4; count of bases not matched to a gene: 0. In nucleotides, the CDR3 is TGTGCCAGCAGTGACAGGGGAGAGACCCAGTACTTC. It translates to CASSDRGETQYF.

The CDR3 region has the DNA TGTGCCAGCAGCAATTTACAGGCTAACGAGCAGTACTTC. It translates to CASSNLQANEQYF. The gene calls are TRBV6-2 or TRBV6-3 and TRBJ2-7; D perhaps matches TRBD1 (5 bases). Germline assignment: CDR1 MNHEY and CDR2 SVGEGT. Trimming shortened V by 6 bases and J by 5 bases, and 14 bases separated the two germline ends. The CDR3 totals 13 residues.

The V call is TRBV6-1, the J call TRBJ2-1, with TRBD2 matching over 9 bases. Germline trimming cut 6 bases from V and 9 bases from J; bases unmatched to any gene: 12. Germline CDR1 and CDR2: MNHNS and SASEGT. The CDR3 is 15 amino acids. CDR3 in amino acids: CASSTTPGLAAEQFF. The CDR3 DNA reads TGTGCCAGCAGCACTACTCCGGGACTAGCCGCTGAGCAGTTCTTC.

The chain couples TRBV9 to TRBJ2-2; 8 bases are a match to TRBD2. This CDR3 spans 16 amino acids. V trimming: 0 bases; J trimming: 4 bases; junction bases outside the gene matches: 5. From germline, CDR1 is SGDLS and CDR2 YYNGEE. CDR3 amino acids: CASSVAPLAGTGELFF. CDR3 nucleotide sequence: TGTGCCAGCAGCGTAGCTCCCCTAGCGGGCACCGGGGAGCTGTTTTTT.

This clonotype came up a few times. The chain uses TRBV20-1 and TRBJ1-5; the D is unclear. This CDR3 has 11 residues. Germline CDR1 is DFQATT and CDR2 is SNEGSKA (reference sequence). Trimming pared 4 bases from V and 0 bases from J, leaving 1 base between. The DNA for the CDR3 is TGCAGTGCTAATAGCAATCAGCCCCAGCATTTT. Residues: CSANSNQPQHF.

The sample holds many counts of this clonotype. The V call is TRBV3-1, the J call TRBJ2-1, with 10 bases identical to TRBD1. Germline loops: CDR1 LGHDT, CDR2 YNNKEL (reference sequence). The CDR3 extends over 16 amino acids. Trimming cost V 6 bases and J 3 bases; bases outside gene matches: 8. The CDR3 sequence is CASRPDRGQGYNEQFF. In DNA form, the CDR3 reads TGTGCCAGCAGACCCGACAGGGGGCAGGGCTACAATGAGCAGTTCTTC.

This clonotype has a count of ten or more. The chain is built from TRBV27 and TRBJ1-1; D is uncertain. The CDR3 sequence is 14 residues long. Trimming pared 5 bases from V and 4 bases from J, leaving 14 bases between. From germline, CDR1 is MNHEY and CDR2 SMNVEV (reference sequence). The CDR3 sequence: CASSQSGEGTEAFF. CDR3 bases: TGTGCCAGCAGTCAGTCTGGGGAGGGCACTGAAGCTTTCTTT.

This clonotype was recorded a few times. This chain uses TRBV10-3 with TRBJ1-3; D is unresolved. V was trimmed by 8 bases and J by 0 bases, leaving 11 bases between them. Germline values: CDR1 ENHRY, CDR2 SYGVKD. CDR3 size: 14 residues. The DNA for the CDR3 is TGTGCCATCGCGTCGGAGATCTCTGGAAACACCATATATTTT. Protein product: CAIASEISGNTIYF.

This clonotype was found a few times. This chain uses TRBV14 with TRBJ2-1; D unclear. The CDR3 has 13 residues. CDR1 and CDR2 from the germline V gene are SGHDN and FVKESK. V was pared by 4 bases and J by 6 bases, with 10 bases between. The DNA for the CDR3 is TGTGCCAGCAGCCCGCTGCGGAGCAATGAGCAGTTCTTC. Its translation is CASSPLRSNEQFF.